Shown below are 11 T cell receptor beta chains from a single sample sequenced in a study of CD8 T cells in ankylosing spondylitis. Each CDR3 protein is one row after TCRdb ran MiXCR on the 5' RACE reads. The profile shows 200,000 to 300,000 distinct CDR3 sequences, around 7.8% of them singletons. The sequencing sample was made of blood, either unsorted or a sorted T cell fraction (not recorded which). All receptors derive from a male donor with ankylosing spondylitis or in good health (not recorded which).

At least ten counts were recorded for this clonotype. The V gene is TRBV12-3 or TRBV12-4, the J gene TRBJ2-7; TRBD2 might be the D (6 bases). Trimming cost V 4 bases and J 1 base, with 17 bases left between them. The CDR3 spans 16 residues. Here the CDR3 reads CASSSGPSDPSYEQYF. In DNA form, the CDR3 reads TGTGCCAGCAGTTCCGGCCCTAGCGATCCATCCTACGAGCAGTACTTC.

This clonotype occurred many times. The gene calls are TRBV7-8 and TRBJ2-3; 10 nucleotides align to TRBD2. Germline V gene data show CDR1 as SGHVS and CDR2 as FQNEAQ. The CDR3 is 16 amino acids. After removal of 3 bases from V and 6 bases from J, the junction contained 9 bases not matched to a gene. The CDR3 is CASSFGGSGRFDTQYF. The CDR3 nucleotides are TGTGCCAGCAGCTTCGGGGGTAGCGGGAGGTTTGATACGCAGTATTTT.

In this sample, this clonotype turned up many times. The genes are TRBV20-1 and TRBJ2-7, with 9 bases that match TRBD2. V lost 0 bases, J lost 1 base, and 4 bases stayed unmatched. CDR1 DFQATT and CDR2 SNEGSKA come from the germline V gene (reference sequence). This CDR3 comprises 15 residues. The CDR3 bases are TGCAGTGCTAGAGATTTGGCGGGAGGGTCCTACGAGCAGTACTTC. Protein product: CSARDLAGGSYEQYF.

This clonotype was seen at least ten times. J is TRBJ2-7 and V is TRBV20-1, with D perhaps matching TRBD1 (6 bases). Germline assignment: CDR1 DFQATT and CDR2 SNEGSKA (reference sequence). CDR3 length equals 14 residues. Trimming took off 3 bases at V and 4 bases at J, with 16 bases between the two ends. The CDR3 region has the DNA TGCAGTGCTAGTGCCTCCGGGACACCTTACGAGCAGTACTTC. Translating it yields CSASASGTPYEQYF.

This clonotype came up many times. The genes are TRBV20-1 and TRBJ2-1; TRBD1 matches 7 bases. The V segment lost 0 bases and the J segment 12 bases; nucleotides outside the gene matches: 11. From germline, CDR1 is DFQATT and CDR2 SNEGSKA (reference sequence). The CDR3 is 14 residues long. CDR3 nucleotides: TGCAGTGCTAGAGATCTGACAGGGAAGTTGGGGCAGTTCTTC. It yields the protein CSARDLTGKLGQFF.

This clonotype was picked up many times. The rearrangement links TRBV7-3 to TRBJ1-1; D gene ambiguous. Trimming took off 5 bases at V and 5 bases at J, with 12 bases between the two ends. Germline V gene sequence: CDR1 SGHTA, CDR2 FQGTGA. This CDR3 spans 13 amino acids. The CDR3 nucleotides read TGTGCCAGCAGCGACCCGCTTAGGACTGAAGCTTTCTTT. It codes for CASSDPLRTEAFF.

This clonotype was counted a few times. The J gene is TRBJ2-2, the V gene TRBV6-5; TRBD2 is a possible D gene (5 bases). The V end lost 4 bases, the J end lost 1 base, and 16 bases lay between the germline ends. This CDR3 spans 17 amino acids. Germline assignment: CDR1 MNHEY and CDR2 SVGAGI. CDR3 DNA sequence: TGTGCCAGCAGTTCCCCACCCGGACTTAGGAACACCGGGGAGCTGTTTTTT. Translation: CASSSPPGLRNTGELFF.

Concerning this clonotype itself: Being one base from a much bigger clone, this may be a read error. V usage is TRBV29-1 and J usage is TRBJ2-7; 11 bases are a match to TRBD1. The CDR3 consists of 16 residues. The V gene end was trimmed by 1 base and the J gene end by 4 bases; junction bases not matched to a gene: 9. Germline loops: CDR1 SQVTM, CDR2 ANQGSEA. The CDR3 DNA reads TGCAGCGTTGAAGCGGATAGGACAGGGGGCTCTTACGAGCAGTACTTC. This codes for CSVEADRTGGSYEQYF.

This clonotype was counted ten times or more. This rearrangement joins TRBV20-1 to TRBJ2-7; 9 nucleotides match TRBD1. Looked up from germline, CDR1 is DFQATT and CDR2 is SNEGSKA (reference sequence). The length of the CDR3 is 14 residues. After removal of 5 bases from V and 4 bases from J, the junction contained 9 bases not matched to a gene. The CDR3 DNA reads TGCAGTGCTGCAGGTGGGACAGGGACTTACGAGCAGTACTTC. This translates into CSAAGGTGTYEQYF.

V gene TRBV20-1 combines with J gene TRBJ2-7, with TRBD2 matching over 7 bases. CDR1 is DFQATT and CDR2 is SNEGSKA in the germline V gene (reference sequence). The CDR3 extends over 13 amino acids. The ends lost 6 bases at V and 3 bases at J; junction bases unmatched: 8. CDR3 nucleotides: TGCAGTGCGAGCGGGACGGCAGACTACGAGCAGTACTTC. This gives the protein CSASGTADYEQYF.

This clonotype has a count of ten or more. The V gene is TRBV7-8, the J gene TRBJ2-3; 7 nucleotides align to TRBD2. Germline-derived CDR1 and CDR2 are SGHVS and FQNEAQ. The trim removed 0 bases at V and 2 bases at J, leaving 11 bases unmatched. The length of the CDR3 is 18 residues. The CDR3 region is CASSLALSQRGSTDTQYF. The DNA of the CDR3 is TGTGCCAGCAGCTTAGCTCTCAGCCAGCGGGGATCCACAGATACGCAGTATTTT.